These T cell receptor beta chains were read from a single sample in a study of T cells in Graves' hyperthyroidism and ophthalmopathy. TCRdb re-analysed the multiplex PCR reads in MiXCR, keeping a single row per CDR3 protein. The table records 650,000 to 800,000 distinct CDR3 sequences, roughly 45% of them present only once. Sequences were obtained from peripheral blood or thyroid tissue (not recorded which). All receptors come from an adult man with Graves' disease, either hyperthyroidism or ophthalmopathy (not recorded which). CDR3s leave out the opening cysteine and the closing phenylalanine or tryptophan.

TRBV7-9 ASSFPGIMNTEAF
TRBV7-2 ASSVAGVQETQY
TRBV7-7 ASSPIAGGANVLT
TRBV2 ASSRGGTSPLH
TRBV29-1 SVAQGSYGYT
TRBV29-1 SVLQGSMETQY
TRBV7-2 ASSLRTGATVGYT
TRBV6-6 AISERTGIQETQY
TRBV7-9 ASSLAQGNEAF
TRBV4-2 ASSPTSGTAYEQY
TRBV5-5 ASSLQYTGELF
TRBV12-5 ASGSRDYGYT
TRBV13 ASSPRQGPQETQY
TRBV19 ASSISVRGQNEQY
TRBV25-1 ASSYRDTNTEAF
TRBV7-9 ASSLGGQVSYEQY
TRBV5-1 ASSDGQGLTEAF
TRBV29-1 SVEQGEVGGYT
TRBV6-5 ASGYSGGGTEAF
TRBV2 ASSYNSGNTIY
TRBV7-6 ASSLGASEETQY
TRBV2 ASSDLQGNYGYT
TRBV7-9 ASSPGEQRTGTQY
TRBV9 ASSVGVEPYEQY